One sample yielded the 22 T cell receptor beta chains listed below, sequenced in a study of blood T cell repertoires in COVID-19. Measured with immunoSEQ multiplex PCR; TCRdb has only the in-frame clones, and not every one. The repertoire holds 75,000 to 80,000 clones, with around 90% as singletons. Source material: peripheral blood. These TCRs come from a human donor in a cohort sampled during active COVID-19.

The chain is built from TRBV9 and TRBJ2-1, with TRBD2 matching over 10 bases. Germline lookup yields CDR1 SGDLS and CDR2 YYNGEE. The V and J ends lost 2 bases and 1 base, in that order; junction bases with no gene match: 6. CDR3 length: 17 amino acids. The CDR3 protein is CASSVSSGGASYNEQFF. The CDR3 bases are TGTGCCAGCAGCGTCTCTAGCGGGGGAGCATCCTACAATGAGCAGTTCTTC. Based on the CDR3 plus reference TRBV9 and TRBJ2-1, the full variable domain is DSGVTQTPKHLITATGQRVTLRCSPRSGDLSVYWYQQSLDQGLQFLIQYYNGEERAKGNILERFSAQQFPDLHSELNLSSLELGDSALYFCASSVSSGGASYNEQFFGPGTRLTVL.

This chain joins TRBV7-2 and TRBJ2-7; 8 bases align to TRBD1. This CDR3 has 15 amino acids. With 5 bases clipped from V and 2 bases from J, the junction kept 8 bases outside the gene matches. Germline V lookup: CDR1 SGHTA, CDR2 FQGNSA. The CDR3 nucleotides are TGTGCCAGCAGCATAGGACAGGGTCTCGCCTACGAGCAGTACTTC. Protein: CASSIGQGLAYEQYF.

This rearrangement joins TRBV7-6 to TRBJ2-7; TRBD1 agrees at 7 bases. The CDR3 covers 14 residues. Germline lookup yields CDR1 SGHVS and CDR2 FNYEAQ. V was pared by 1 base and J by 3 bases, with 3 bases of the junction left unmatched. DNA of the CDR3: TGTGCCAGCAGCTTAGAACAGGGGAACTACGAGCAGTACTTC. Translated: CASSLEQGNYEQYF.

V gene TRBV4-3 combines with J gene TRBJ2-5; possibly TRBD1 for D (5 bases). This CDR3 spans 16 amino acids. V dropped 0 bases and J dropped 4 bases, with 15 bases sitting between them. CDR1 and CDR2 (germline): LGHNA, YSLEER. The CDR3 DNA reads TGCGCCAGCAGCCAAGACGGAGCAGGGTTTGGAGAGACCCAGTACTTC. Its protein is CASSQDGAGFGETQYF.

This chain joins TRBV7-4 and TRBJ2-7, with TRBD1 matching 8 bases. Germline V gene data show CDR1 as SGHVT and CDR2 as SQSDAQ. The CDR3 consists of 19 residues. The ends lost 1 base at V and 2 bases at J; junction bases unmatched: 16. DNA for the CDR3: TGTGCCAGCAGCTTAGGACGTCGGGGTGGGCAGGGGGCCACCTACGAGCAGTACTTC. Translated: CASSLGRRGGQGATYEQYF.

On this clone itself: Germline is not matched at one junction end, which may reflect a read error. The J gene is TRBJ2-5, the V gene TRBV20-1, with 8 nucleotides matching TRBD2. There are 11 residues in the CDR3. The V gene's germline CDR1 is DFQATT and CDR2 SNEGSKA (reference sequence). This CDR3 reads CSARVGGLAHF. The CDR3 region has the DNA TGCAGTGCTAGAGTAGGCGGACTAGCTCACTTC.

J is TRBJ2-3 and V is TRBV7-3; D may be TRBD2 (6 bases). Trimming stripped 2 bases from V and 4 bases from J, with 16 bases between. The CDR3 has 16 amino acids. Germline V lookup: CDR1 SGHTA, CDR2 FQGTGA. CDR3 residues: CASSLGVGGGADTQYF. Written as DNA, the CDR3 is TGTGCCAGCAGCTTAGGGGTCGGGGGTGGCGCAGATACGCAGTATTTT. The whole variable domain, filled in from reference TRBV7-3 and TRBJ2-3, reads GAGVSQTPSNKVTEKGKYVELRCDPISGHTALYWYRQSLGQGPEFLIYFQGTGAADDSGLPNDRFFAVRPEGSVSTLKIQRTERGDSAVYLCASSLGVGGGADTQYFGPGTRLTVL.

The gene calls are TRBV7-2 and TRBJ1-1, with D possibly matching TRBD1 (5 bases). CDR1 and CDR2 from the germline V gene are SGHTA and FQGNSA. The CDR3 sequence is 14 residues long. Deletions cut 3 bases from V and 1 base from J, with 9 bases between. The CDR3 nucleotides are TGTGCCAGCAGCTTGTCGACAGCGAACACTGAAGCTTTCTTT. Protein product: CASSLSTANTEAFF.

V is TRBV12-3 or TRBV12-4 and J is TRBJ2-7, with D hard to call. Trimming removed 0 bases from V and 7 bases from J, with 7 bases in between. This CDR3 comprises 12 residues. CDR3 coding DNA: TGTGCCAGCAGTTTAGCGCTTCGGGAGCAGTACTTC. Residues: CASSLALREQYF.

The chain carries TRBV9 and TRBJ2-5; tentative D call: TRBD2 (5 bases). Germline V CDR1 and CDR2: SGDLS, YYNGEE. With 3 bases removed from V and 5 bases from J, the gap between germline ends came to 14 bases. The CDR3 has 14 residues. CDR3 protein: CASSARIGDETQYF. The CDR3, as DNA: TGTGCCAGCAGCGCCCGTATCGGGGATGAGACCCAGTACTTC. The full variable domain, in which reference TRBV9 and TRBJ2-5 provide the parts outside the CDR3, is DSGVTQTPKHLITATGQRVTLRCSPRSGDLSVYWYQQSLDQGLQFLIQYYNGEERAKGNILERFSAQQFPDLHSELNLSSLELGDSALYFCASSARIGDETQYFGPGTRLLVL.

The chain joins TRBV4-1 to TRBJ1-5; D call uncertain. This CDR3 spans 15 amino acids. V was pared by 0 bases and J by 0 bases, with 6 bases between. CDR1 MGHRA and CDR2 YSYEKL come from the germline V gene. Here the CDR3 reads CASSQERISNQPQHF. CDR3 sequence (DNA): TGCGCCAGCAGCCAAGAGAGGATTAGCAATCAGCCCCAGCATTTT.

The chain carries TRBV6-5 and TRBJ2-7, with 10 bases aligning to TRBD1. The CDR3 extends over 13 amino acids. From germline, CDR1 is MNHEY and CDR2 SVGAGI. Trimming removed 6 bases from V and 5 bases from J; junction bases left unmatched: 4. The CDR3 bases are TGTGCCAGCAGGGGGACAGGGGTCGACGAGCAGTACTTC. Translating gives CASRGTGVDEQYF.

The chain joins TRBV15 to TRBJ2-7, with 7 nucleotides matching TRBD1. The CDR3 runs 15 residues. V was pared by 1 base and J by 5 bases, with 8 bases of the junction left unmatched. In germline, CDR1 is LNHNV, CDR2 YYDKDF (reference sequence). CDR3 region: CATSRVDRDYDEQYF. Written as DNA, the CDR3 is TGTGCCACCAGCAGAGTCGACAGGGATTACGACGAGCAGTACTTC.

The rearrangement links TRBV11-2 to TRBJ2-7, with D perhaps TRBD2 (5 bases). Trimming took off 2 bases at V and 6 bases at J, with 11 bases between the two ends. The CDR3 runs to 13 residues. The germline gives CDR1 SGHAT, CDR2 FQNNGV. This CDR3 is CASSLSEGLEQYF. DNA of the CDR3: TGTGCCAGCAGCTTATCCGAGGGCCTCGAGCAGTACTTC.

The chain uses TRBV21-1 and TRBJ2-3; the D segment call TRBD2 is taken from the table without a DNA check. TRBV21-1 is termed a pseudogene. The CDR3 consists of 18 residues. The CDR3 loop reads CASSKEWEGGPSTDTQYF. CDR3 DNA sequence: TGTGCCAGCAGCAAAGAATGGGAGGGGGGACCTAGCACAGATACGCAGTATTTT.

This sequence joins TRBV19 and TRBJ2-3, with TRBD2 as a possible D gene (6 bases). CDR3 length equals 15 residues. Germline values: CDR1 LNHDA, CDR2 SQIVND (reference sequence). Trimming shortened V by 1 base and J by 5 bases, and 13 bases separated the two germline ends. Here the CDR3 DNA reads TGTGCCAGTAGTATAGGGTGGCAGGGAGGAGATACGCAGTATTTT. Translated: CASSIGWQGGDTQYF.

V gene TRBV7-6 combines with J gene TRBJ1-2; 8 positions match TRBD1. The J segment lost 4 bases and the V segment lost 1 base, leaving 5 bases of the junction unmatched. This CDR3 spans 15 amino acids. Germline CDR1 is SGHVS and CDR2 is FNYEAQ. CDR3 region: CASSLDGTGRYGYTF. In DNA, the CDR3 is TGTGCCAGCAGCTTAGATGGGACAGGACGCTATGGCTACACCTTC. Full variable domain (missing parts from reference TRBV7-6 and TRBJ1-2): GAGVSQSPRYKVTKRGQDVALRCDPISGHVSLYWYRQALGQGPEFLTYFNYEAQQDKSGLPNDRFSAERPEGSISTLTIQRTEQRDSAMYRCASSLDGTGRYGYTFGSGTRLTVV.

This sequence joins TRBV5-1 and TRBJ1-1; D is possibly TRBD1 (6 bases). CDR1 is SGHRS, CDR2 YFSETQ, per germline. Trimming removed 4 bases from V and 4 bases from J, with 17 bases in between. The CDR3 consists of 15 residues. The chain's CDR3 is CASSPGGGSRTEAFF. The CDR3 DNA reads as TGCGCCAGCAGCCCTGGGGGGGGCTCTCGCACTGAAGCTTTCTTT.

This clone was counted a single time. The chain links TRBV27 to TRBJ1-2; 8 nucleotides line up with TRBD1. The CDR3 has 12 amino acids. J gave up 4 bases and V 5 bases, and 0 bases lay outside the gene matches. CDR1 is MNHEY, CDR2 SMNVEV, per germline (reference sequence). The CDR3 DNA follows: TGTGCCAGCAGTGGACAGGGCTATGGCTACACCTTC. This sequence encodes CASSGQGYGYTF.

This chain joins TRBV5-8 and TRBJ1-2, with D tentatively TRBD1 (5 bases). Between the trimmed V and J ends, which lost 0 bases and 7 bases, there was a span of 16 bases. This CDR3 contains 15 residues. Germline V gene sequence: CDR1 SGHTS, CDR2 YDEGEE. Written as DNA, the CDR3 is TGTGCCAGCAGCTTGGCCTTGCAGGGCGAGTCTGGCTACACCTTC. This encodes CASSLALQGESGYTF. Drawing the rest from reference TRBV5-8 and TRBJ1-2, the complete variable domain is EAGVTQSPTHLIKTRGQQATLRCSPISGHTSVYWYQQALGLGLQFLLWYDEGEERNRGNFPPRFSGRQFPNYSSELNVNALELEDSALYLCASSLALQGESGYTFGSGTRLTVV.

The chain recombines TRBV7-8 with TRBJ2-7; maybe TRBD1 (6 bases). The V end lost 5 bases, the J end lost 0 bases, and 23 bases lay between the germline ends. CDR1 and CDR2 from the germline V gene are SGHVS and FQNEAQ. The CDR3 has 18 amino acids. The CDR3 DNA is TGTGCCAGCAGCCCCCCTCGACAGGCAGTGTTCATCTCCTACGAGCAGTACTTC. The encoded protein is CASSPPRQAVFISYEQYF.

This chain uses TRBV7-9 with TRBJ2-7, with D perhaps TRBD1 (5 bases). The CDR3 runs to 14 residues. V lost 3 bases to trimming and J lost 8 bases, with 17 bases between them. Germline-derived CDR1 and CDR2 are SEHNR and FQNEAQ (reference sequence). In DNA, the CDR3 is TGTGCCAGCAGCTTGGGGCCTCAACACCAGCAGCAGTACTTC. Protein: CASSLGPQHQQQYF.